This passage covers 6 T cell receptor beta chains from one sample sequenced in a study of human T cells and chemical hapten exposure. The sample's time point: patch test 2, 6 weeks after DPC sensitization. The sample's treatment: therapeutic diphenylcyclopropenone sensitization with weekly scalp DPC. TCRdb fed the RACE reads into MiXCR, producing one record per CDR3 protein. This table has about 70,000 distinct CDR3 sequences, approximately 9% appearing once. Sequencing was performed on whole blood, taken in connection with sensitization to the hapten diphenylcyclopropenone (DPC). Receptors were obtained from a woman aged 50 to 65 with alopecia areata. Some clones in this sample may be carry-over from other donors' samples.

The sample holds many counts of this clonotype. The chain employs TRBV29-1 and TRBJ2-1; possibly TRBD1 for D (6 bases). From germline, CDR1 is SQVTM and CDR2 ANQGSEA. The germline V and J ends were trimmed by 4 bases and 14 bases, with 15 bases remaining between them. This CDR3 spans 11 amino acids. This chain's CDR3 is CSVAGWDTEFF. In DNA, the CDR3 is TGCAGCGTTGCAGGATGGGACACGGAGTTCTTC.

This clonotype appeared many times. The chain combines TRBV18 with TRBJ2-5; the D gene is possibly TRBD2 (5 bases). V shed 6 bases and J shed 0 bases, with 11 bases lying between them. Germline V gene sequence: CDR1 KGHSH, CDR2 LQKENI. The CDR3 has 14 amino acids. As DNA, the CDR3 is TGTGCCAGCTCTACCTCGGACTACCAAGAGACCCAGTACTTC. Its translation: CASSTSDYQETQYF.

This clonotype was observed many times. V gene TRBV4-1 combines with J gene TRBJ1-4; D not resolved. Germline CDR1 is MGHRA and CDR2 is YSYEKL. CDR3 length: 15 residues. V lost 5 bases and J lost 0, with 10 bases in between. CDR3 amino acids: CASSYNSATNEKLFF. The CDR3 DNA is TGCGCCAGCAGCTATAACAGTGCAACTAATGAAAAACTGTTTTTT.

The chain joins TRBV7-6 to TRBJ1-1, with TRBD1 matching over 10 bases. This CDR3 spans 14 amino acids. V trimming: 5 bases; J trimming: 8 bases; junction bases outside the gene matches: 8. The V gene's germline CDR1 is SGHVS and CDR2 FNYEAQ. CDR3 DNA sequence: TGTGCCAGCAGCCCCGAGACAGGGGGCGCGGAAGCTTTCTTT. Translating gives CASSPETGGAEAFF.

The chain joins TRBV15 to TRBJ1-2; D not resolved. Germline V gene data show CDR1 as LNHNV and CDR2 as YYDKDF (reference sequence). The CDR3 is made up of 15 amino acids. With 1 base removed from V and 2 bases from J, the gap between germline ends came to 11 bases. The DNA for the CDR3 is TGTGCCACCAGCAGAGCCCAAACGAGGAACTATGGCTACACCTTC. It codes for CATSRAQTRNYGYTF.

As to this clonotype: Just one base apart from a much larger clone, this may be a read error. The V gene is TRBV5-5, the J gene TRBJ1-3; D call uncertain. Between the trimmed V and J ends, which lost 3 bases and 0 bases, there was a span of 13 bases. The CDR3 has 16 residues. CDR1 is SGHKS and CDR2 is YYEKEE in the germline V gene (reference sequence). The CDR3 DNA sequence: TGTGCCAGCAGCTCTTGGGGTTCCAACTCTGGAAACACCATATATTTT. Amino acids: CASSSWGSNSGNTIYF.